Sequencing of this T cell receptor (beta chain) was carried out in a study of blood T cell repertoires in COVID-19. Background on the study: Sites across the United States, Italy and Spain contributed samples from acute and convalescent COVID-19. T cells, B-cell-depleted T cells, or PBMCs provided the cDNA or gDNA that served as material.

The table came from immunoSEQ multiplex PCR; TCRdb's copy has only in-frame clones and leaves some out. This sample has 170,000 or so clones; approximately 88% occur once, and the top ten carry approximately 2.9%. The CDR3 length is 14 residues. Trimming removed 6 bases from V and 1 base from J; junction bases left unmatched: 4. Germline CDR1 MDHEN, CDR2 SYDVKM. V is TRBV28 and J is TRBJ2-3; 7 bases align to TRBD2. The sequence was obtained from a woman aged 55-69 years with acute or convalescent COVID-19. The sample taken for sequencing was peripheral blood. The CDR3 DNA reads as TGTGCCAGCAGCGAAAGCGGGGGCACAGATACGCAGTATTTT. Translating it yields CASSESGGTDTQYF.